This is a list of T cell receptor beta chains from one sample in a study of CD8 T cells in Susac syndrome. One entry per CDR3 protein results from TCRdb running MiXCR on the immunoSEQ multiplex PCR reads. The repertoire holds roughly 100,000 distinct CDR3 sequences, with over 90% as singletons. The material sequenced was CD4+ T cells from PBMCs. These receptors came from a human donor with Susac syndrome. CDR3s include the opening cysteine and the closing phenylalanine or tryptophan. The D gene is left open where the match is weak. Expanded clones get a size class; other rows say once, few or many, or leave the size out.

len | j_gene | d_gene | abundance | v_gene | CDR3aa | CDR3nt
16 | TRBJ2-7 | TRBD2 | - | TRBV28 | CASSSPMTSTAYEQYF | TGTGCCAGCAGTTCACCCATGACTAGCACGGCTTACGAGCAGTACTTC
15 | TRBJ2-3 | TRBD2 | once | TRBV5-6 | CASSLVGLAADTQYF | TGTGCCAGCAGCTTGGTAGGACTAGCCGCAGATACGCAGTATTTT
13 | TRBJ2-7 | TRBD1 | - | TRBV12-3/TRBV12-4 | CASRKTGIYEQYF | TGTGCCAGCAGGAAGACAGGGATCTACGAGCAGTACTTC
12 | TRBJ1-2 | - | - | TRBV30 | CAWSVLLYGYTF | TGTGCCTGGAGTGTCCTCCTTTATGGCTACACCTTC
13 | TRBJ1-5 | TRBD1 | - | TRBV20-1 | CSALDRVNQPQHF | TGCAGTGCTCTCGACAGGGTCAATCAGCCCCAGCATTTT
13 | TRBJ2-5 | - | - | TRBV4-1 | CASSLADQETQYF | TGCGCCAGCAGCCTAGCGGATCAAGAGACCCAGTACTTC
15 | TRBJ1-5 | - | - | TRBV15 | CATSRVGTDDQPQHF | TGTGCCACCAGCAGAGTTGGGACTGACGATCAGCCCCAGCATTTT
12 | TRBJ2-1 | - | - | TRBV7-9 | CASSLEGGEQFF | TGTGCCAGCAGCCTAGAGGGGGGGGAGCAGTTCTTC
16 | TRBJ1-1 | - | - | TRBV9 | CASSVGSVGINTEAFF | TGTGCCAGCAGCGTAGGGTCAGTTGGAATAAACACTGAAGCTTTCTTT
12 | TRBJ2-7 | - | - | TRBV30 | CAWNTFSYEQYF | TGTGCCTGGAATACATTCTCCTACGAGCAGTACTTC
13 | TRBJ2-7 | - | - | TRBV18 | CASSTGTSYEQYF | TGTGCCAGCTCAACCGGGACAAGCTACGAGCAGTACTTC
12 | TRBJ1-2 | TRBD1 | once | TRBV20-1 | CSATPEGGGYTF | TGCAGTGCTACCCCAGAAGGGGGCGGCTACACCTTC
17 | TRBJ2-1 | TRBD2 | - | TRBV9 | CASSVAGTSPNYNEQFF | TGTGCCAGCAGCGTAGCTGGGACTAGTCCTAATTACAATGAGCAGTTCTTC
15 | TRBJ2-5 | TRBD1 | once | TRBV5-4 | CASSARPGQGETQYF | TGTGCCAGCAGCGCCCGTCCGGGACAGGGAGAGACCCAGTACTTC
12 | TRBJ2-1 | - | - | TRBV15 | CATSREREVQFF | TGTGCCACCAGCAGAGAGAGGGAGGTGCAGTTCTTC
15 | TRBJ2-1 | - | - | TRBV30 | CAWNEVGGAYNEQFF | TGTGCCTGGAATGAGGTTGGCGGAGCCTACAATGAGCAGTTCTTC
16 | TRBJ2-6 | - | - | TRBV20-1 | CSARTAGSSGANVLTF | TGCAGTGCTAGAACGGCGGGTAGTTCTGGGGCCAACGTCCTGACTTTC
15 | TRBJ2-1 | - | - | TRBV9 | CASSALGGSYNEQFF | TGTGCCAGCAGCGCCCTGGGGGGATCTTACAATGAGCAGTTCTTC
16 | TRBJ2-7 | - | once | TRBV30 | CAWSVYILGSSYEQYF | TGTGCCTGGAGTGTATACATATTAGGTAGCTCCTACGAGCAGTACTTC
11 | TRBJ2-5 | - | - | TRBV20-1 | CSARGVETQYF | TGCAGTGCCAGGGGGGTCGAGACCCAGTACTTC
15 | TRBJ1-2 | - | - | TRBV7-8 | CASSLARGTNYGYTF | TGTGCCAGCAGCTTAGCGAGGGGCACCAACTATGGCTACACCTTC
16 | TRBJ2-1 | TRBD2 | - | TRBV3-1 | CASSQGGLAGYNEQFF | TGTGCCAGCAGCCAAGGTGGACTAGCGGGGTACAATGAGCAGTTCTTC
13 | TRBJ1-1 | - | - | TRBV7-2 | CASSFKISTEAFF | TGTGCCAGCAGCTTTAAAATCTCCACTGAAGCTTTCTTT
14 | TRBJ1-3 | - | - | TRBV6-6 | CASCLREGKNTIYF | TGTGCCAGCTGCTTGAGGGAAGGAAAGAACACCATATATTTT
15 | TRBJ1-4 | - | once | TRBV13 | CASSLRTTTNEKLFF | TGTGCCAGCAGCTTAAGGACGACGACTAATGAAAAACTGTTTTTT
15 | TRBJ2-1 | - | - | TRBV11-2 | CASSVRGGDYNEQFF | TGTGCCAGCAGCGTCAGGGGGGGGGACTACAATGAGCAGTTCTTC
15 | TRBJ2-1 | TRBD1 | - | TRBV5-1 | CASSLSGTAYNEQFF | TGCGCCAGCAGCTTGTCCGGGACAGCCTACAATGAGCAGTTCTTC
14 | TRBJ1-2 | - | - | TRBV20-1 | CSAKLAGAMGGYTF | TGCAGTGCTAAATTGGCGGGCGCAATGGGTGGCTACACCTTC
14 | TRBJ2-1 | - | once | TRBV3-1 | CASSQDASHNEQFF | TGTGCCAGCAGCCAAGATGCTAGCCACAATGAGCAGTTCTTC
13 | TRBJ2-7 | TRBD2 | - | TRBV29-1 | CSVRLAAGYEQYF | TGCAGCGTCCGACTAGCCGCAGGATACGAGCAGTACTTC
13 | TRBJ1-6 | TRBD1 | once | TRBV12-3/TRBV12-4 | CASSWGQSSPLHF | TGTGCCAGCAGTTGGGGACAGTCTTCGCCCCTCCACTTT
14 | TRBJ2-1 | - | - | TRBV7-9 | CASSLDASDNEQFF | TGTGCCAGCAGCTTAGATGCTAGCGACAATGAGCAGTTCTTC
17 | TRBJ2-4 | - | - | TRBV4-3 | CASSQDGGATGLTLQYF | TGCGCCAGCAGCCAAGATGGGGGCGCAACAGGGCTGACTCTTCAGTACTTC
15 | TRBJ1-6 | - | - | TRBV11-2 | CASSSRGDYNSPLHF | TGTGCCAGCAGCTCTCGCGGGGACTATAATTCACCCCTCCACTTT
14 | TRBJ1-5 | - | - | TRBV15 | CATSRVGVGQPQHF | TGTGCCACCAGCAGAGTAGGGGTCGGTCAGCCCCAGCATTTT
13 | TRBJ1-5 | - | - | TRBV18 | CASSGTDNQPQHF | TGTGCCAGCTCGGGGACGGATAATCAGCCCCAGCATTTT
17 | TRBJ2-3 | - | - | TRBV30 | CAWSVHLDSSRTDTQYF | TGTGCCTGGAGTGTACACCTGGACTCCTCTCGAACAGATACGCAGTATTTT
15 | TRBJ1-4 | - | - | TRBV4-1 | CASSYPGATNEKLFF | TGCGCCAGCAGTTATCCAGGAGCAACTAATGAAAAACTGTTTTTT
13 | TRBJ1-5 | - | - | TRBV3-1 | CASSQDLNQPQHF | TGTGCCAGCAGCCAAGATCTAAATCAGCCCCAGCATTTT
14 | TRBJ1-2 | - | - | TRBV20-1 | CSARPKGAGYGYTF | TGCAGTGCTAGACCGAAAGGGGCGGGCTATGGCTACACCTTC
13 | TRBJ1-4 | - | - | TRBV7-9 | CASSLVYNEKLFF | TGTGCCAGCAGCTTGGTATATAATGAAAAACTGTTTTTT
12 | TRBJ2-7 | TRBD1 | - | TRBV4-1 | CARGQGAYEQYF | TGCGCCAGAGGACAGGGGGCCTACGAGCAGTACTTC
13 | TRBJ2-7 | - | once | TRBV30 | CAWSVGLTSDQYF | TGTGCCTGGAGTGTGGGACTTACCAGCGATCAGTACTTC
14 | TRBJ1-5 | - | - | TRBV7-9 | CAAGGAYSNQPQHF | TGTGCCGCAGGAGGGGCTTATAGCAATCAGCCCCAGCATTTT
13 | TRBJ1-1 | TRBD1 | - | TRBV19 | CASSMDRVTEAFF | TGTGCCAGTAGTATGGACAGGGTCACTGAAGCTTTCTTT